The 32 T cell receptor beta chains below all came from one sample that was sequenced in a study of OX40 agonist ivuxolimab in advanced cancers. Repertoires were generated with immunoSEQ multiplex PCR, while TCRdb's copy carries only in-frame clones and drops some. This table has about 96,000 clones, under 90% appearing once. Sequencing used CD4+ or CD8+ T cells sorted from blood, obtained in a trial of the OX40 agonist ivuxolimab. Receptors were obtained from an adult with an advanced solid tumor such as melanoma, head and neck, liver or kidney cancer.

The chain uses TRBV7-6 and TRBJ2-1, with TRBD2 matching over 8 bases. Germline values: CDR1 SGHVS, CDR2 FNYEAQ. The CDR3 sequence is 15 residues long. Losses at the gene ends were 2 bases for V and 10 bases for J; bases not matched to a gene: 10. CDR3 amino acids: CASSLLYKRGPEQFF. Written as DNA, the CDR3 is TGTGCCAGCAGCTTACTCTATAAGCGGGGGCCAGAGCAGTTCTTC.

The chain is built from TRBV27 and TRBJ2-3, with a tentative D call TRBD1 (5 bases). With 4 bases removed from V and 2 bases from J, the gap between germline ends came to 13 bases. Germline V lookup: CDR1 MNHEY, CDR2 SMNVEV (reference sequence). This CDR3 is 15 amino acids long. The CDR3 DNA follows: TGTGCCAGCAGTTGGGGTATGGGGCCCACAGATACGCAGTATTTT. Translated, it gives CASSWGMGPTDTQYF.

This clone was detected only a few times. The J gene is TRBJ2-1, the V gene TRBV7-2; the D is unclear. CDR3 length: 16 residues. From germline, CDR1 is SGHTA and CDR2 FQGNSA. With 0 bases removed from V and 0 bases from J, the gap between germline ends came to 9 bases. This CDR3 is CASSLALSHSYNEQFF. CDR3 in DNA: TGTGCCAGCAGCTTAGCGCTTAGCCACTCCTACAATGAGCAGTTCTTC. Full variable domain (remainder filled in from reference TRBV7-2 and TRBJ2-1): GAGVSQSPSNKVTEKGKDVELRCDPISGHTALYWYRQSLGQGLEFLIYFQGNSAPDKSGLPSDRFSAERTGGSVSTLTIQRTQQEDSAVYLCASSLALSHSYNEQFFGPGTRLTVL.

V and J are TRBV5-6 and TRBJ2-6, with D perhaps TRBD1 (5 bases). This CDR3 contains 16 residues. Trimming removed 6 bases at V and 0 bases at J, with 13 bases between. Germline V CDR1 and CDR2: SGHDT, YYEEEE. CDR3 sequence reads: CASTLGLISGANVLTF. The CDR3, as DNA: TGTGCCAGCACCCTGGGGCTAATCTCTGGGGCCAACGTCCTGACTTTC.

The V gene is TRBV30, the J gene TRBJ2-2, with 7 bases matching TRBD1. The CDR3 is made up of 14 amino acids. V lost 3 bases and J lost 1; bases outside the gene matches: 2. CDR1 and CDR2 from the germline V gene are GTSNPN and SVGIG (reference sequence). Here the CDR3 reads CAWSRTGNTGELFF. In DNA, the CDR3 is TGTGCCTGGAGCCGGACAGGGAACACCGGGGAGCTGTTTTTT.

The chain has TRBV7-7 and TRBJ2-5; D is unresolved. Trimming left V 5 bases short and J 5 bases short, with 18 bases between. The CDR3 contains 15 residues. CDR1 and CDR2 from the germline V gene are SSHAT and FNYEAQ (reference sequence). CDR3 region: CASSPSSGRVETQYF. The CDR3, as DNA: TGTGCCAGCAGCCCCTCATCCGGTCGGGTTGAGACCCAGTACTTC.

The chain combines TRBV5-1 with TRBJ1-1; no reliable D call. The V end was cut by 4 bases, the J end by 3 bases, with 16 bases between. This CDR3 comprises 15 residues. Germline lookup yields CDR1 SGHRS and CDR2 YFSETQ. The CDR3 protein is CASSPYLGVDTEAFF. As DNA, the CDR3 is TGCGCCAGCAGCCCGTACCTTGGGGTGGACACTGAAGCTTTCTTT.

The CDR3: CAISEALAGGNEQFF. CDR3 DNA sequence: TGTGCCATCAGTGAAGCCCTAGCGGGGGGGAATGAGCAGTTCTTC. The chain employs TRBV10-3 and TRBJ2-1; 12 bases agree with TRBD2. The V segment lost 3 bases and the J segment 7 bases; nucleotides outside the gene matches: 4. Looked up from germline, CDR1 is ENHRY and CDR2 is SYGVKD. This CDR3 is 15 amino acids long.

The CDR3 nucleotides read TGTGCTAGTGGTCCGGGACCATACAATGAGCAGTTCTTC. Its protein is CASGPGPYNEQFF. V usage is TRBV12-5 and J usage is TRBJ2-1, with D possibly being TRBD1 or TRBD2 (5 bases each). V lost 5 bases to trimming and J lost 4 bases, with 9 bases between them. CDR1 and CDR2 (germline): LGHNT, FRNRAP. This CDR3 region has 13 residues.

This clone was counted once. The J gene is TRBJ1-1, the V gene TRBV4-3, with D uncertain. Trimming removed 0 bases from V and 8 bases from J, with 7 bases in between. There are 12 residues in the CDR3. The germline V gene has CDR1 LGHNA and CDR2 YSLEER. The CDR3 nucleotides are TGCGCCAGCAGCCAAGATTCGGCAGAAGCTTTCTTT. Protein: CASSQDSAEAFF.

This chain uses TRBV5-6 with TRBJ1-1, with TRBD1 matching over 7 bases. The CDR3 is 16 residues long. Trimming removed 2 bases from V and 1 base from J; junction bases left unmatched: 8. Germline CDR1 SGHDT, CDR2 YYEEEE. CDR3 in amino acids: CASSFRTGQQNTEAFF. In nucleotides, the CDR3 is TGTGCCAGCAGCTTCCGGACGGGACAGCAGAACACTGAAGCTTTCTTT.

The V call is TRBV20-1, the J call TRBJ2-5; D possibly matches TRBD1 or TRBD2 (5 bases each). Germline lookup yields CDR1 DFQATT and CDR2 SNEGSKA (reference sequence). The CDR3 runs to 11 residues. The germline V and J ends were trimmed by 3 bases and 5 bases, with 7 bases remaining between them. CDR3 nucleotides: TGCAGTGCTAGCAGGGAGGAGACCCAGTACTTC. Protein product: CSASREETQYF.

This rearrangement joins TRBV30 to TRBJ2-2; D not resolved. Looked up from germline, CDR1 is GTSNPN and CDR2 is SVGIG (reference sequence). The CDR3 is 13 amino acids. The V end lost 2 bases, the J end lost 4 bases, and 8 bases lay between the germline ends. The CDR3: CAWSYSGTGELFF. CDR3 nucleotide sequence: TGTGCCTGGAGTTACTCGGGCACCGGGGAGCTGTTTTTT.

J is TRBJ1-5 and V is TRBV7-3; 10 bases agree with TRBD1. Germline loops: CDR1 SGHTA, CDR2 FQGTGA. V was pared by 5 bases and J by 7 bases, with 8 bases of the junction left unmatched. The CDR3 loop spans 15 amino acids. The CDR3 loop is CASSMRTGGRQPQHF. CDR3 nucleotide sequence: TGTGCCAGCAGCATGAGGACAGGGGGGAGGCAGCCCCAGCATTTT.

The rearrangement links TRBV6-5 to TRBJ1-3, with no clear D. The CDR3 covers 14 residues. V dropped 5 bases and J dropped 0 bases, with 8 bases sitting between them. Germline CDR1 is MNHEY and CDR2 is SVGAGI. CDR3 protein: CASSDTISGNTIYF. In nucleotides, the CDR3 is TGTGCCAGCAGTGACACGATCTCTGGAAACACCATATATTTT.

As for this clone: This CDR3 is also generated by other DNA sequences in the sample. The gene calls are TRBV19 and TRBJ2-7; possible D gene TRBD1, 5 bases. The CDR3 sequence is 13 residues long. Germline CDR1 LNHDA, CDR2 SQIVND (reference sequence). V lost 5 bases to trimming and J lost 3 bases, with 11 bases between them. The CDR3 DNA reads as TGTGCCAGTAGTCCCCAGCAGGGCTACGAGCAGTACTTC. Amino acid sequence: CASSPQQGYEQYF.

The chain has TRBV6-5 and TRBJ2-7; TRBD1 matches 8 bases. The germline CDR1 and CDR2 sequences are MNHEY and SVGAGI. The CDR3 runs 15 residues. V dropped 6 bases and J dropped 3; count of bases not matched to a gene: 10. The chain's CDR3 is CASRSNRQGIYEQYF. The CDR3 nucleotides read TGTGCCAGCAGATCCAATCGACAGGGGATCTACGAGCAGTACTTC.

The chain carries TRBV10-3 and TRBJ2-7, with D possibly TRBD2 on 5 matching bases. The CDR3 contains 15 residues. Trimming took off 3 bases at V and 1 base at J, with 13 bases between the two ends. Germline values: CDR1 ENHRY, CDR2 SYGVKD. CDR3 amino acids: CAISDYLSVSYEQYF. CDR3 in DNA: TGTGCCATCAGTGACTACCTTAGCGTATCCTACGAGCAGTACTTC.

This clone is a singleton in its sample. This chain links TRBV14 with TRBJ2-7; D remains ambiguous. V shed 1 base and J shed 6 bases, with 10 bases lying between them. The CDR3 has 13 amino acids. The germline gives CDR1 SGHDN, CDR2 FVKESK. The CDR3 DNA reads as TGTGCCAGCAGCCAAGCTAAGGTGTTCGAGCAGTACTTC. This gives the protein CASSQAKVFEQYF.

CDR3: CASRIGWRGEDYGYTF. The CDR3 region has the DNA TGCGCCAGCAGAATCGGGTGGAGGGGAGAGGACTATGGCTACACCTTC. This chain uses TRBV5-1 with TRBJ1-2, with a tentative D call TRBD1 (5 bases). V was cut by 5 bases and J by 3 bases, with 20 bases left in between. The length of the CDR3 is 16 residues. CDR1 SGHRS and CDR2 YFSETQ come from the germline V gene.

The chain employs TRBV9 and TRBJ2-2, with D unresolved. Germline loops: CDR1 SGDLS, CDR2 YYNGEE. This CDR3 region has 14 residues. Trimming removed 0 bases at V and 3 bases at J, with 6 bases between. In DNA form, the CDR3 reads TGTGCCAGCAGCGTAGCCACCTACACCGGGGAGCTGTTTTTT. Translation gives CASSVATYTGELFF.

The chain uses TRBV29-1 and TRBJ1-1, with 7 bases identical to TRBD1. CDR1 is SQVTM and CDR2 is ANQGSEA in the germline V gene. The V and J ends lost 3 bases and 1 base, in that order; junction bases with no gene match: 5. This CDR3 region has 14 residues. In DNA form, the CDR3 reads TGCAGCGTTGATTACAGGGGAGGGAACACTGAAGCTTTCTTT. It is translated as CSVDYRGGNTEAFF.

The chain carries TRBV4-2 and TRBJ2-3; TRBD2 aligns across 10 bases. Germline trimming cut 2 bases from V and 6 bases from J; bases unmatched to any gene: 2. The CDR3 sequence is 14 residues long. Germline V CDR1 and CDR2: LGHNA, YNFKEQ. The CDR3 loop is CASSQTSGEDTQYF. The DNA for the CDR3 is TGTGCCAGCAGCCAAACTAGCGGGGAGGATACGCAGTATTTT.

The V and J genes are TRBV5-8 and TRBJ2-5, with D tentatively TRBD1 (6 bases). The CDR3 covers 16 residues. Germline-derived CDR1 and CDR2 are SGHTS and YDEGEE. The V and J ends lost 5 bases and 2 bases respectively, with 19 bases between them. CDR3 residues: CASRVITGRAQETQYF. CDR3 in DNA: TGTGCCAGCAGGGTAATTACAGGGAGAGCTCAAGAGACCCAGTACTTC. The full variable domain, in which reference TRBV5-8 and TRBJ2-5 provide the parts outside the CDR3, is EAGVTQSPTHLIKTRGQQATLRCSPISGHTSVYWYQQALGLGLQFLLWYDEGEERNRGNFPPRFSGRQFPNYSSELNVNALELEDSALYLCASRVITGRAQETQYFGPGTRLLVL.

CDR3 coding DNA: TGCGCCAGCAGTCCCCTGTCGGGGGGTTTTAATGAAAAACTGTTTTTT. This sequence encodes CASSPLSGGFNEKLFF. This sequence joins TRBV4-3 and TRBJ1-4; the D gene is possibly TRBD1 (5 bases). V lost 6 bases and J 4 bases, leaving 18 bases between the germline ends. In germline, CDR1 is LGHNA, CDR2 YSLEER. The CDR3 has 16 residues.

The chain employs TRBV23-1 and TRBJ2-5; perhaps TRBD1 as D (6 bases). TRBV23-1 is given ORF status, its function remaining uncertain. The V end lost 5 bases, the J end lost 5 bases, and 21 bases lay between the germline ends. CDR3 length: 16 amino acids. The CDR3 loop reads CASSTLRQEDMETQYF. In DNA, the CDR3 is TGCGCCAGCAGTACCCTTCGACAGGAGGATATGGAGACCCAGTACTTC.

CDR3 protein: CASAYTGELFF. DNA of the CDR3: TGTGCCAGTGCTTACACCGGGGAGCTGTTTTTT. The rearrangement joins TRBV19 to TRBJ2-2; no reliable D call. Germline lookup yields CDR1 LNHDA and CDR2 SQIVND (reference sequence). Trimming shortened V by 8 bases and J by 3 bases, and 4 bases separated the two germline ends. The CDR3 runs 11 residues.

J is TRBJ2-1 and V is TRBV7-2; possible D gene TRBD2, 5 bases. The CDR3 consists of 13 residues. With 5 bases removed from V and 2 bases from J, the gap between germline ends came to 7 bases. In germline, CDR1 is SGHTA, CDR2 FQGNSA. The CDR3 reads CASSAGPYNEQFF. The CDR3, as DNA: TGTGCCAGCAGCGCGGGCCCCTACAATGAGCAGTTCTTC.

V and J are TRBV18 and TRBJ2-1; D perhaps matches TRBD2 (5 bases). Germline V gene sequence: CDR1 KGHSH, CDR2 LQKENI. The V and J ends lost 3 bases and 0 bases respectively, with 12 bases between them. The CDR3 has 16 amino acids. CDR3 loop: CASSPPGAGSYNEQFF. The CDR3 nucleotides are TGTGCCAGCTCACCCCCGGGTGCGGGCTCCTACAATGAGCAGTTCTTC.

V is TRBV9 and J is TRBJ2-1, with D tentatively TRBD2 (7 bases). This CDR3 spans 15 amino acids. Germline V gives CDR1 SGDLS, CDR2 YYNGEE. The V gene lost 0 bases and the J gene lost 7 bases, with 14 bases spanning the gap. The CDR3 is CASSVVVGGRNEQFF. For the CDR3, the DNA is TGTGCCAGCAGCGTAGTTGTGGGGGGGCGAAATGAGCAGTTCTTC. The entire variable domain, with the rest obtained from reference TRBV9 and TRBJ2-1, is as follows: DSGVTQTPKHLITATGQRVTLRCSPRSGDLSVYWYQQSLDQGLQFLIQYYNGEERAKGNILERFSAQQFPDLHSELNLSSLELGDSALYFCASSVVVGGRNEQFFGPGTRLTVL.

The chain has TRBV7-6 and TRBJ2-3, with D hard to call. The V end lost 5 bases, the J end lost 0 bases, and 3 bases lay between the germline ends. Germline V lookup: CDR1 SGHVS, CDR2 FNYEAQ. The CDR3 consists of 12 residues. CDR3 DNA sequence: TGTGCCAGCAGCCGTAGCACAGATACGCAGTATTTT. It yields the protein CASSRSTDTQYF.

This sequence joins TRBV30 and TRBJ1-1, with D possibly matching TRBD1 (5 bases). Trimming left V 4 bases short and J 9 bases short, with 18 bases between. Germline V gene sequence: CDR1 GTSNPN, CDR2 SVGIG (reference sequence). This CDR3 has 13 amino acids. The CDR3 here is CAWNERGDRQAFF. In nucleotides, the CDR3 is TGTGCCTGGAATGAGAGAGGGGATCGGCAAGCTTTCTTT.